This TCR beta chain was captured in a study of Graves' ophthalmopathy and Graves' hyperthyroidism. Worth noting for this clonotype: One end of the junction varies from germline; a read error may be responsible.

RNA transcripts were the template, and TCR beta CDR3 regions were amplified from them. The first-round RT-PCR employed HTBI primers together with the Qiagen OneStep RT-PCR kit. A multiplex PCR was then performed as the second round. TCRdb re-called the multiplex PCR reads with MiXCR, one entry per CDR3 protein. The table records approximately 410,000 distinct CDR3 sequences, approximately 15% of them present only once. CDR3 length: 15 residues. Germline-derived CDR1 and CDR2 are SNHLY and FYNNEI. Being free of ophthalmopathy for 18 months of follow-up defined stable hyperthyroidism. This TCR derives from a woman younger than 35 with stable Graves' hyperthyroidism. This rearrangement joins TRBV2 to TRBJ2-7; 12 nucleotides line up with TRBD1. The source material was peripheral blood. DNA for the CDR3: TGTGCCAGCAGCGAAGGGACAGGGGGCTTCTACGAGCAGTACTTC. As protein: CASSEGTGGFYEQYF.